Here is one TCR beta chain with its context. This clonotype has a count of ten or more. Its antigen is still unknown. Per-base quality was not reported, and no clone a single base away is much larger than it. V has 5 bases trimmed and J has 4 bases trimmed; junction bases matching no gene number 9. CDR1 and CDR2 are read off the germline V gene as SGHVS and FQNEAQ. The CDR3 starts with the cysteine, ends with the phenylalanine, and has 16 residues. Only the CDR3 portion is preserved as DNA: 48 bases, with reading frame beginning at the first base. The reads were generated on an Illumina HiSeq 1500. The raw public data were reprocessed by TCRdb itself: fastp quality trimming at Q25, MiXCR clonotype calling, in-frame beta chains only. Each entry merges the rows of one CDR3 protein and shows their most common DNA and genes. The sample table holds 500,000 or so distinct CDR3 sequences, of which about 15% were seen once. Roughly a quarter of the sample is held by the ten biggest clonotypes.

The data stem from a study of T cell repertoires in cytomegalovirus infection (dated by TCRdb to about 2019). Regarding the research as a whole: Donor HLA type was relevant to the analysis, as public TCR beta signatures indicated carriage of CMV infection together with the matching HLA type. The investigation overall reported the following: In both this cohort and an independent approximately 350-donor cohort, the cumulative frequency of public TCR beta family members distinguished carriers of CMV infection plus the relevant HLA type. The ex vivo response was dominated by HLA-C-restricted CMV-specific TCR beta clonotypes, and the single most frequent clonotype in two of eight donors was supplied by these HLA-C-restricted clonotypes.

The sequencing input was CD8+ T cells from PBMCs. The clonotype was recovered from a human donor in good health (CMV status not recorded). Some clones in this sample may be carry-over from other donors' samples. Here the chain combines TRBV7-8 and TRBJ2-5; 11 central nucleotides agree with TRBD1. The nucleotides read TGTGCCAGCAGCACAGGGTCCGGGACAGGGGGAGAGACCCAGTACTTC. It translates to CASSTGSGTGGETQYF. When the CDR3 is completed using the reference TRBV7-8 and TRBJ2-5 genes on either side, the full variable domain is GAGVSQSPRYKVAKRGQDVALRCDPISGHVSLFWYQQALGQGPEFLTYFQNEAQLDKSGLPSDRFFAERPEGSVSTLKIQRTQQEDSAVYLCASSTGSGTGGETQYFGPGTRLLVL.